Each of the 29 T cell receptor beta chains below was sequenced from the same sample in a study of cytomegalovirus exposure and HLA in healthy donors. It was with 60 Vbeta and 13 Jbeta primers that the PCR ran. TCRdb keeps only in-frame clones here, not all; method: immunoSEQ multiplex PCR. The table records tens of thousands of clones, 81% of them present only once. Sequenced sample: PBMCs. The receptors were gathered from a man aged 45 to 65 in good health and CMV-seronegative.

The gene calls are TRBV18 and TRBJ2-2; D unresolved. This CDR3 has 14 amino acids. Trimming removed 1 base at V and 6 bases at J, with 9 bases between. Germline CDR1 KGHSH, CDR2 LQKENI. The CDR3 DNA reads TGTGCCAGCTCACCACGCGCGGTCCCCGGGGAGCTGTTTTTT. Protein product: CASSPRAVPGELFF.

The CDR3 nucleotides read TGTGCTAGTGCTCCATCGGACAGAATCTATGGCTACACCTTC. It translates to CASAPSDRIYGYTF. The gene calls are TRBV12-5 and TRBJ1-2, with D perhaps TRBD1 (6 bases). This CDR3 region has 14 residues. V was shortened by 7 bases and J by 4 bases, with 16 bases between the two germline ends. The germline CDR1 and CDR2 sequences are LGHNT and FRNRAP.

The chain uses TRBV19 and TRBJ2-3, with 9 bases matching TRBD2. Germline CDR1 LNHDA, CDR2 SQIVND (reference sequence). This CDR3 region has 16 residues. Trimming cost V 4 bases and J 5 bases; bases outside gene matches: 10. In DNA form, the CDR3 reads TGTGCCAGTAGTACCCCTTGGCGGGAGGGTGGAGATACGCAGTATTTT. Amino acid sequence: CASSTPWREGGDTQYF.

The CDR3, as DNA: TGTGCCAGCAGTTTGTTGACAGGGAACTATGGCTACACCTTC. Protein product: CASSLLTGNYGYTF. The V gene is TRBV28, the J gene TRBJ1-2, with 7 bases aligning to TRBD1. The CDR3 loop spans 14 amino acids. The trim removed 3 bases at V and 2 bases at J, leaving 3 bases unmatched. Germline lookup yields CDR1 MDHEN and CDR2 SYDVKM.

The rearrangement uses TRBV5-1 and TRBJ2-1; 7 nucleotides match TRBD2. After removal of 1 base from V and 5 bases from J, the junction contained 9 bases not matched to a gene. The germline gives CDR1 SGHRS, CDR2 YFSETQ. The CDR3 runs 16 residues. The CDR3, as DNA: TGCGCCAGCAGCTTGTGGCCAGCTAGCGGACACAATGAGCAGTTCTTC. This encodes CASSLWPASGHNEQFF.

The chain carries TRBV4-1 and TRBJ2-7; no clear D. The CDR3 runs to 13 residues. CDR1 is MGHRA, CDR2 YSYEKL, per germline. V was trimmed by 3 bases and J by 3 bases, leaving 9 bases between them. Here the CDR3 DNA reads TGCGCCAGCAGCCACCCGAGGATCTACGAGCAGTACTTC. Translation: CASSHPRIYEQYF.

In regard to this clone: A read error may account for a junction end that differs from germline. V gene TRBV18 combines with J gene TRBJ2-7, with D perhaps matching TRBD2 (6 bases). The germline CDR1 and CDR2 sequences are KGHSH and LQKENI. The CDR3 extends over 14 amino acids. The CDR3 nucleotides read TGTGCCAGCTCACCGGACTATAGCTCCCACGAGCAGTACTTC. This translates into CASSPDYSSHEQYF. The entire variable domain, with the rest obtained from reference TRBV18 and TRBJ2-7, is as follows: NAGVMQNPRHLVRRRGQEARLRCSPMKGHSHVYWYRQLPEEGLKFMVYLQKENIIDESGMPKERFSAEFPKEGPSILRIQQVVRGDSAAYFCASSPDYSSHEQYFGPGTRLTVT.

The chain is built from TRBV10-3 and TRBJ2-1; 7 positions agree with TRBD2. V lost 11 bases and J lost 9; bases outside the gene matches: 16. Germline loops: CDR1 ENHRY, CDR2 SYGVKD. This CDR3 spans 14 amino acids. The CDR3 sequence: CASTVEGGSSEQFF. The CDR3 nucleotides are TGTGCCTCAACGGTGGAGGGAGGGTCGAGTGAGCAGTTCTTC.

There are a few counts of this clone. V gene TRBV11-1 combines with J gene TRBJ2-7, with 7 bases identical to TRBD1. This CDR3 has 14 residues. V lost 3 bases, J lost 4 bases, and 6 bases stayed unmatched. Looked up from germline, CDR1 is SGHAT and CDR2 is FQDESV (reference sequence). The CDR3 DNA sequence: TGTGCCAGCAGCTTTACGGGACAGCCATACGAGCAGTACTTC. Amino acids: CASSFTGQPYEQYF.

The chain employs TRBV9 and TRBJ1-3; D unresolved. Germline V CDR1 and CDR2: SGDLS, YYNGEE. V was trimmed by 0 bases and J by 4 bases, leaving 2 bases between them. The CDR3 has 12 residues. CDR3 coding DNA: TGTGCCAGCAGCGTAGCGGGAAACACCATATATTTT. It codes for CASSVAGNTIYF.

The genes are TRBV5-6 and TRBJ2-7, with 10 bases identical to TRBD2. After removal of 4 bases from V and 0 bases from J, the junction contained 16 bases not matched to a gene. The CDR3 totals 19 residues. Germline V gene sequence: CDR1 SGHDT, CDR2 YYEEEE. CDR3 residues: CASSPSSRLAGVYSYEQYF. The CDR3 DNA reads TGTGCCAGCAGCCCCTCAAGTCGCCTAGCGGGAGTGTACTCCTACGAGCAGTACTTC.

The CDR3 region has the DNA TGTGCCAGCGCCTACCCAGGCGATGAGCAGTTCTTC. Translation gives CASAYPGDEQFF. The rearrangement joins TRBV7-9 to TRBJ2-1, with D unclear. V gave up 8 bases and J gave up 8 bases, with 13 bases separating them. CDR1 SEHNR and CDR2 FQNEAQ come from the germline V gene (reference sequence). This CDR3 contains 12 residues.

This chain connects TRBV6-6 to TRBJ2-1; TRBD1 might be the D (6 bases). Per germline, CDR1 MNHNY and CDR2 SVGAGI (reference sequence). Trimming took 7 bases from V and 8 from J, leaving 18 bases between them. This CDR3 region has 14 residues. The chain's CDR3 is CASKYTTGTHEQFF. The CDR3 DNA reads as TGTGCCAGCAAATATACCACAGGGACCCATGAGCAGTTCTTC.

The rearrangement uses TRBV10-3 and TRBJ1-2; TRBD1 matches 8 bases. This CDR3 region has 14 residues. The V gene end was trimmed by 6 bases and the J gene end by 6 bases; junction bases not matched to a gene: 9. CDR1 and CDR2 from the germline V gene are ENHRY and SYGVKD. In DNA form, the CDR3 reads TGTGCCATCAGACCGACAGGGGCCAGTGATGGCTACACCTTC. Amino acids: CAIRPTGASDGYTF.

This sequence joins TRBV28 and TRBJ1-1; 7 bases line up with TRBD1. J lost 9 bases, V lost 8 bases, and 12 bases had no gene match. The CDR3 is 13 residues long. The germline gives CDR1 MDHEN, CDR2 SYDVKM. The CDR3 DNA reads as TGTGCCAGCGAGGGGGCGCGGGGCAAGAAAGCTTTCTTT. This translates into CASEGARGKKAFF.

V is TRBV5-8 and J is TRBJ2-1; D gene ambiguous. Germline assignment: CDR1 SGHTS and CDR2 YDEGEE. There are 18 residues in the CDR3. The germline V and J ends were trimmed by 0 bases and 5 bases, with 21 bases remaining between them. CDR3 sequence (DNA): TGTGCCAGCAGCTTGGGCGGCAGCAGCCTCCCGGGTGACAATGAGCAGTTCTTC. This sequence encodes CASSLGGSSLPGDNEQFF.

The chain couples TRBV7-3 to TRBJ2-3; 16 nucleotides agree with TRBD2. Trimming cost V 2 bases and J 9 bases; bases outside gene matches: 8. The CDR3 runs 17 residues. Germline CDR1 SGHTA, CDR2 FQGTGA. The CDR3 DNA is TGTGCCAGCAGCTTAGGGACTAGCGGGGGGGTTGTGGCAACGCAGTATTTT. Translating it yields CASSLGTSGGVVATQYF.

The chain employs TRBV28 and TRBJ2-7; 12 bases map to TRBD2. The CDR3 consists of 17 residues. The V gene's germline CDR1 is MDHEN and CDR2 SYDVKM. V shed 1 base, J shed 3 bases, and the junction held 7 bases outside the gene matches. The CDR3 reads CASSLSGGLAGHYEQYF. CDR3 sequence (DNA): TGTGCCAGCAGTTTATCCGGTGGACTAGCGGGACACTACGAGCAGTACTTC.

The rearrangement joins TRBV6-1 to TRBJ2-1, with 9 bases aligning to TRBD1. The CDR3 runs to 12 residues. With V trimmed by 6 bases and J by 14 bases, 8 bases remained unmatched. The germline V gene encodes CDR1 MNHNS and CDR2 SASEGT. CDR3 in DNA: TGTGCCAGCAGCTTATCCCGGGACAGGGAGTTCTTC. It yields the protein CASSLSRDREFF.

This clone was counted only a few times. V gene TRBV30 combines with J gene TRBJ2-5, with 7 bases lining up with TRBD2. V lost 0 bases to trimming and J lost 7 bases; unmatched junction nucleotides: 5. Germline CDR1 reads GTSNPN; CDR2 reads SVGIG (reference sequence). The length of the CDR3 is 13 residues. The CDR3 protein is CAWSVTGEGTQYF. DNA for the CDR3: TGTGCCTGGAGTGTTACGGGGGAGGGGACCCAGTACTTC.

This clone has more than one count but fewer than ten. The genes are TRBV5-6 and TRBJ2-7, with 9 positions matching TRBD1. This CDR3 spans 15 amino acids. V trimming: 4 bases; J trimming: 3 bases; junction bases outside the gene matches: 8. The germline V gene has CDR1 SGHDT and CDR2 YYEEEE. The chain's CDR3 is CASSPAGTGYYEQYF. CDR3 sequence (DNA): TGTGCCAGCAGCCCCGCTGGGACAGGGTACTACGAGCAGTACTTC.

The chain combines TRBV5-1 with TRBJ2-3, with D tentatively TRBD2 (6 bases). Trimming took 1 base from V and 5 from J, leaving 8 bases between them. In germline, CDR1 is SGHRS, CDR2 YFSETQ. CDR3 length: 13 amino acids. The CDR3 coding sequence is TGCGCCAGCAGCTTGTGGGGGGAAGATACGCAGTATTTT. It encodes CASSLWGEDTQYF.

This clone was seen a few times. Its ends do not fully match the called genes, so a read error is possible. The chain carries TRBV7-9 and TRBJ1-2; possible D gene TRBD1, 6 bases. Germline V CDR1 and CDR2: SEHNR, FQNEAQ (reference sequence). This CDR3 is built from 14 residues. This chain's CDR3 is CSSSLGQGPDGYTF. CDR3 bases: TGTTCCAGCAGCTTAGGTCAGGGGCCGGATGGCTACACCTTC.

V and J are TRBV7-8 and TRBJ2-3; possible D gene TRBD1, 5 bases. V shed 1 base and J shed 9 bases, with 11 bases lying between them. In germline, CDR1 is SGHVS, CDR2 FQNEAQ. The CDR3 consists of 13 residues. The CDR3 reads CASSLGVAGTQYF. The DNA of the CDR3 is TGTGCCAGCAGCTTAGGAGTCGCAGGGACGCAGTATTTT.

DNA for the CDR3: TGTGCCAGTAGTTATAGGGGGTACCAAGAGACCCAGTACTTC. It yields the protein CASSYRGYQETQYF. The J gene is TRBJ2-5, the V gene TRBV19, with a weak D call TRBD1 (6 bases). The CDR3 spans 14 residues. Trimming left V 5 bases short and J 0 bases short, with 10 bases between. In germline, CDR1 is LNHDA, CDR2 SQIVND (reference sequence).

The gene calls are TRBV5-4 and TRBJ2-5, with D unclear. The CDR3 extends over 13 amino acids. V lost 2 bases and J lost 2, with 7 bases in between. Germline assignment: CDR1 SGHNT and CDR2 YYREEE (reference sequence). DNA of the CDR3: TGTGCCAGCAGCTTCCAGTCACAAGAGACCCAGTACTTC. Translating it yields CASSFQSQETQYF. The complete variable domain, with remaining parts taken from reference TRBV5-4 and TRBJ2-5, reads ETGVTQSPTHLIKTRGQQVTLRCSSQSGHNTVSWYQQALGQGPQFIFQYYREEENGRGNFPPRFSGLQFPNYSSELNVNALELDDSALYLCASSFQSQETQYFGPGTRLLVL.

This chain uses TRBV29-1 with TRBJ2-5; no clear D. This CDR3 is 13 amino acids long. V was clipped by 4 bases and J by 5 bases, with 14 bases between them. CDR1 and CDR2 (germline): SQVTM, ANQGSEA. The CDR3 sequence: CSVVSGLRETQYF. The CDR3 DNA follows: TGCAGCGTTGTATCCGGATTGAGGGAGACCCAGTACTTC. Combining the CDR3 with reference TRBV29-1 and TRBJ2-5 gives the whole variable domain SAVISQKPSRDICQRGTSLTIQCQVDSQVTMMFWYRQQPGQSLTLIATANQGSEATYESGFVIDKFPISRPNLTFSTLTVSNMSPEDSSIYLCSVVSGLRETQYFGPGTRLLVL.

This rearrangement joins TRBV11-1 to TRBJ2-1, with D uncertain. This CDR3 is 12 amino acids long. With 0 bases removed from V and 8 bases from J, the gap between germline ends came to 5 bases. The V gene's germline CDR1 is SGHAT and CDR2 FQDESV (reference sequence). The CDR3 region is CASSLARDEQFF. CDR3 nucleotide sequence: TGTGCCAGCAGCTTAGCGCGCGATGAGCAGTTCTTC.

V usage is TRBV28 and J usage is TRBJ2-5, with 10 bases fitting TRBD1. Trimming took 7 bases from V and 2 from J; bases not matched to a gene: 7. The CDR3 spans 15 residues. The V gene's germline CDR1 is MDHEN and CDR2 SYDVKM. CDR3 region: CASNPGTGEQETQYF. CDR3 DNA sequence: TGTGCCAGCAACCCCGGGACAGGGGAACAAGAGACCCAGTACTTC. Using reference TRBV28 and TRBJ2-5 for the parts outside the CDR3, the full variable domain is DVKVTQSSRYLVKRTGEKVFLECVQDMDHENMFWYRQDPGLGLRLIYFSYDVKMKEKGDIPEGYSVSREKKERFSLILESASTNQTSMYLCASNPGTGEQETQYFGPGTRLLVL.